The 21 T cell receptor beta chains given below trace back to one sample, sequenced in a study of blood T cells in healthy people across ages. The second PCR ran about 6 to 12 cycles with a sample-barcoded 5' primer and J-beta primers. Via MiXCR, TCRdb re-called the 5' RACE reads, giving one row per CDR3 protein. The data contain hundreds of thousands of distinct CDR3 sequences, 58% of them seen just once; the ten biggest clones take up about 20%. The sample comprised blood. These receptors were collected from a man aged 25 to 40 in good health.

CDR3 sequence reads: CASNPASYGYTF. In nucleotides, the CDR3 is TGTGCCAGCAACCCCGCTAGTTATGGCTACACCTTC. The V gene is TRBV2, the J gene TRBJ1-2; no definite D call. The CDR3 is 12 amino acids. The ends were cut back, 7 bases at V and 5 bases at J, with 11 bases in the middle. CDR1 and CDR2 (germline): SNHLY, FYNNEI.

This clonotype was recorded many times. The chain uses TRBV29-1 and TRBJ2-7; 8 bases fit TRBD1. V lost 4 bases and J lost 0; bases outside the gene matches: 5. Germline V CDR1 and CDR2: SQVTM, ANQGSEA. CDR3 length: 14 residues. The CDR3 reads CSVVRDRSSYEQYF. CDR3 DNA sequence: TGCAGCGTTGTGAGGGACAGGAGCTCCTACGAGCAGTACTTC.

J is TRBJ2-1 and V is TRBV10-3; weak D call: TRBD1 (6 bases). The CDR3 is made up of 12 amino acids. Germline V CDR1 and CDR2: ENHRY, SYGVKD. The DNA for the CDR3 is TGTGCTGATCCGACAGGCGACAATGAGCAGTTCTTC. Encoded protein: CADPTGDNEQFF.

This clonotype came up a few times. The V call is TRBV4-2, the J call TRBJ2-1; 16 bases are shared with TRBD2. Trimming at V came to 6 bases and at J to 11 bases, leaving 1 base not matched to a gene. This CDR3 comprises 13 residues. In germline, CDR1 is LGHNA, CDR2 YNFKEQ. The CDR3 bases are TGTGCCAGCAGGGGACTAGCGGGGGGGCAGCAGTTCTTC. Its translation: CASRGLAGGQQFF.

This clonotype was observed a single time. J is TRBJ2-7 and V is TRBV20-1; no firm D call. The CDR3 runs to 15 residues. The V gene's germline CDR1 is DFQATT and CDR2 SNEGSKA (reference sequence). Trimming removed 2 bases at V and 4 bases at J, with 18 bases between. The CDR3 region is CSARNPGPRQYEQYF. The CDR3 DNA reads TGCAGTGCTAGAAACCCTGGCCCGAGGCAATACGAGCAGTACTTC.

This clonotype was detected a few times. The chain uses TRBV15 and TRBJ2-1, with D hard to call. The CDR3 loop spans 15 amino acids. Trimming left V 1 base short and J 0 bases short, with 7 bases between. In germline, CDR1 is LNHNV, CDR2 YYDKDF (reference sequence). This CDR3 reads CATSRVIPSYNEQFF. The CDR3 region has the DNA TGTGCCACCAGCAGAGTGATCCCCTCCTACAATGAGCAGTTCTTC.

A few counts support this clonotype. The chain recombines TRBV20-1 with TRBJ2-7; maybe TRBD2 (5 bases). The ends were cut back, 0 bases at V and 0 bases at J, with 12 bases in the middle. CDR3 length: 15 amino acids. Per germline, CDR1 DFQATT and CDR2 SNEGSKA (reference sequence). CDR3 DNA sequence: TGCAGTGCTAGAGATTTCTCCCGGGACTCCTACGAGCAGTACTTC. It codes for CSARDFSRDSYEQYF.

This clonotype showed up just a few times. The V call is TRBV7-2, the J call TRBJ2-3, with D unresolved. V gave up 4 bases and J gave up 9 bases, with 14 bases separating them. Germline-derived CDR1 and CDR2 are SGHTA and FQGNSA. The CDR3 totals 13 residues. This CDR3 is CASSSSAPSTQYF. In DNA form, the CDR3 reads TGTGCCAGCAGCTCATCAGCCCCGTCGACGCAGTATTTT.

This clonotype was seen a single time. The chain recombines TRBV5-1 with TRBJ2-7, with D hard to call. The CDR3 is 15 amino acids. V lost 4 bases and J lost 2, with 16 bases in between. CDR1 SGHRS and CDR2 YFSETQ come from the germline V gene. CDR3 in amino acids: CASSPEPLGTYEQYF. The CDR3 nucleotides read TGCGCCAGCAGCCCGGAGCCATTGGGGACCTACGAGCAGTACTTC.

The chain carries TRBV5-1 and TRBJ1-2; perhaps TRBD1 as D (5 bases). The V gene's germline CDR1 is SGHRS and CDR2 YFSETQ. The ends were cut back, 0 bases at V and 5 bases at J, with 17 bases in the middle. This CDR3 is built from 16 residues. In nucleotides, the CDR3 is TGCGCCAGCAGCTTGGGGGACGGCCAAACGGGGTATGGCTACACCTTC. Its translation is CASSLGDGQTGYGYTF.

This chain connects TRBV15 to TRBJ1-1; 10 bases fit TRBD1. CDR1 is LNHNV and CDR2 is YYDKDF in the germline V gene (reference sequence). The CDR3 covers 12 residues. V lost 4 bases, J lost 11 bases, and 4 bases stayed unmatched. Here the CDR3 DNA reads TGTGCCACCAGCAAGGGGACAGGGGAGGCTTTCTTT. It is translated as CATSKGTGEAFF.

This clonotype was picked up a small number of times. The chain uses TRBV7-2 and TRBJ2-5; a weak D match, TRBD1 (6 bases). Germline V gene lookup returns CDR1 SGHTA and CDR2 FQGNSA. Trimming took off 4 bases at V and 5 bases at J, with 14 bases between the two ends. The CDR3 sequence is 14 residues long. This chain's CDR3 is CASSYALQGETQYF. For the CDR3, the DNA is TGTGCCAGCAGCTACGCTCTTCAGGGGGAGACCCAGTACTTC.

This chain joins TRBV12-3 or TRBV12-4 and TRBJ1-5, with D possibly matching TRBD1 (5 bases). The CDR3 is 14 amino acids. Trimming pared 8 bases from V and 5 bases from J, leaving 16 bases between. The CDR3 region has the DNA TGTGCCAGCTCCGTCAAGGGGAGGGATCAGCCCCAGCATTTT. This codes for CASSVKGRDQPQHF.

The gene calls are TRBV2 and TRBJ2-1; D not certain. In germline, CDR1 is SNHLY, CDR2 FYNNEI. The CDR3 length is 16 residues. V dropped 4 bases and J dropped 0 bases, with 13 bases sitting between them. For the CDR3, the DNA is TGTGCCAGCAGTGGATCGGGCAGGAGCTCCTACAATGAGCAGTTCTTC. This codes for CASSGSGRSSYNEQFF. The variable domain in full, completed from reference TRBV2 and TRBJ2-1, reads EPEVTQTPSHQVTQMGQEVILRCVPISNHLYFYWYRQILGQKVEFLVSFYNNEISEKSEIFDDQFSVERPDGSNFTLKIRSTKLEDSAMYFCASSGSGRSSYNEQFFGPGTRLTVL.

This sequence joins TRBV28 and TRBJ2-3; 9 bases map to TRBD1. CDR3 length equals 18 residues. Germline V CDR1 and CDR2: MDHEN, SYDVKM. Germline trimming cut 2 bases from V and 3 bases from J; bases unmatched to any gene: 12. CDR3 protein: CASSLLSTGTGTTDTQYF. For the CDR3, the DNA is TGTGCCAGCAGTTTACTATCAACCGGGACAGGGACGACAGATACGCAGTATTTT.

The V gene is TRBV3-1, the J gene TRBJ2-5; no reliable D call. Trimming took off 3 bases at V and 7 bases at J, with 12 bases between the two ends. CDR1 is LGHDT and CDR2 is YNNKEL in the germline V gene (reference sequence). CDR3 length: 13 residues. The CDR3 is CASSQDGPRTQYF. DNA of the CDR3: TGTGCCAGCAGCCAGGACGGGCCTCGGACCCAGTACTTC.

The CDR3 coding sequence is TGTGCCGCAGATCGGACAGCGACCAACAATGAGCAGTTCTTC. It yields the protein CAADRTATNNEQFF. V usage is TRBV6-1 and J usage is TRBJ2-1; a possible D gene is TRBD1 (6 bases). The CDR3 runs 14 residues. The V and J ends lost 11 bases and 5 bases respectively, with 19 bases between them. Germline-derived CDR1 and CDR2 are MNHNS and SASEGT.

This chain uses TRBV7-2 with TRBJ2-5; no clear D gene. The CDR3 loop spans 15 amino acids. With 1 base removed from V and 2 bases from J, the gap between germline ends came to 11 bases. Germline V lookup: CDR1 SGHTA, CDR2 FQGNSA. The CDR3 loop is CASSLVGSWQETQYF. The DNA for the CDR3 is TGTGCCAGCAGCTTAGTCGGCAGTTGGCAAGAGACCCAGTACTTC.

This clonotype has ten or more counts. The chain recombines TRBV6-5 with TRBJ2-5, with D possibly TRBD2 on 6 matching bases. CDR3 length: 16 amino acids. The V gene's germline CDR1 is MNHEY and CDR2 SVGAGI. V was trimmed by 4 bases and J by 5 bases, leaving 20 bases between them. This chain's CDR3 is CASSSPAKEGWETQYF. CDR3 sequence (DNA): TGTGCCAGCAGTTCCCCAGCCAAGGAGGGGTGGGAGACCCAGTACTTC.

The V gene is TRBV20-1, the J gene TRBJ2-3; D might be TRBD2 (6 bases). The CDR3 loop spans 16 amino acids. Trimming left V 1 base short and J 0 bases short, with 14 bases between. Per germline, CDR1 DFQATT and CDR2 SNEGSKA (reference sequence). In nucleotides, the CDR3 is TGCAGTGCTAGAGGGAGTCGGCGGGGTAGCACAGATACGCAGTATTTT. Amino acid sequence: CSARGSRRGSTDTQYF.

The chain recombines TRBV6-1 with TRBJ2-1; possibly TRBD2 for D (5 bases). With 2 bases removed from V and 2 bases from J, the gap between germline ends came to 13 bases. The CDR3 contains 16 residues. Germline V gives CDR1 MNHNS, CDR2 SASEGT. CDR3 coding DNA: TGTGCCAGCAGTGAAATCCCGGGGAGCCCCTACAATGAGCAGTTCTTC. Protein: CASSEIPGSPYNEQFF.